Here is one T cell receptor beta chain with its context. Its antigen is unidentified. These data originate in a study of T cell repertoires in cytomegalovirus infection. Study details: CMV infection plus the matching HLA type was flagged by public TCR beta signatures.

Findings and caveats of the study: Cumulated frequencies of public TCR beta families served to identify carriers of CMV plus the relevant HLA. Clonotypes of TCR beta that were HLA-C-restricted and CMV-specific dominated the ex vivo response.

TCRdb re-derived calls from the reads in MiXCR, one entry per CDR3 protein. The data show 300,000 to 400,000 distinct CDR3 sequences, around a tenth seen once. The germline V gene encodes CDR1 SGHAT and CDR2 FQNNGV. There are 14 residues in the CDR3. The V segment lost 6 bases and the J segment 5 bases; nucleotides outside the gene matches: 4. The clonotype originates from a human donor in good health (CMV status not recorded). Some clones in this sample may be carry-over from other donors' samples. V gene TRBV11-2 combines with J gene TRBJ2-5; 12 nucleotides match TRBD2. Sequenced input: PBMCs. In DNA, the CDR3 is TGTGCCAGCAGAAAACTAGCGGGAGGCGAGACCCAGTACTTC. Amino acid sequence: CASRKLAGGETQYF.